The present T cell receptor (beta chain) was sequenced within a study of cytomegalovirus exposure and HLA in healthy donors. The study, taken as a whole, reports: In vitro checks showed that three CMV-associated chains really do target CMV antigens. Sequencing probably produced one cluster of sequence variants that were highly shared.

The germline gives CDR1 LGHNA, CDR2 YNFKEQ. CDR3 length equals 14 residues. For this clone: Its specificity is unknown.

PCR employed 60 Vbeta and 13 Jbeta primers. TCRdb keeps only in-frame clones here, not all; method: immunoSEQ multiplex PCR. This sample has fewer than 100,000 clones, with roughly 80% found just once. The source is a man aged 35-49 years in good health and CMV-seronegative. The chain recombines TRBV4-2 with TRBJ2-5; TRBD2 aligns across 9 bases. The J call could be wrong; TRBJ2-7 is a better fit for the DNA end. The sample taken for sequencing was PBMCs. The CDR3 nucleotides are TGTGCCAGCAGCGGTGCTAGCGGGGCCTACGAGCAGTACTTC. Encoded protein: CASSGASGAYEQYF.